This TCR beta chain was sequenced in a study of Graves' ophthalmopathy and Graves' hyperthyroidism. Between the trimmed V and J ends, which lost 5 bases and 7 bases, there was a span of 12 bases. CDR3 size: 14 residues. Germline V CDR1 and CDR2: MNHEY, SVGAGI. Investigators amplified TCR beta CDR3 regions from RNA transcripts. After a first-round RT-PCR with HTBI primers, a second-round multiplex PCR was run. Via MiXCR, TCRdb re-called the multiplex PCR reads, giving one row per CDR3 protein. Found here are about 160,000 distinct CDR3 sequences, under 40% of them singletons; the top ten hold roughly 6%. In its sample, this clonotype was seen many times.

The sequencing input was peripheral blood. This chain links TRBV6-5 with TRBJ1-6; D is possibly TRBD1 (5 bases). The clonotype originates from a woman between 35 and 50 years old with Graves' ophthalmopathy. The CDR3 coding sequence is TGTGCCAGCAGTCTCGGGGGTTCCAATTCACCCCTCCACTTT. Translating it yields CASSLGGSNSPLHF.